Listed below are T cell receptor beta chains from one sample, sequenced in a study of blood T cell repertoires in COVID-19. TCRdb's table, derived via immunoSEQ multiplex PCR, lists solely in-frame clones and lacks some. The table includes 270,000 or so clones, roughly 81% detected once. Sequencing input: PBMCs or T cells enriched from blood (not recorded which). Receptor source: a woman aged 45 to 65 who had been exposed to COVID-19. CDR3s include the opening cysteine and the closing phenylalanine or tryptophan. Each record gives: CDR3 DNA, CDR3 protein, D gene, clone size, CDR3 length, J gene, V gene. A D gene is named only where the DNA matches it firmly. Not every row has a clone size; where given, it reads once, few, many or a size class.

cdr3_nt: TGCGCCAGCAGCTTTGCAGGGGCTAACACCGGGGAGCTGTTTTTT
cdr3_aa: CASSFAGANTGELFF
d_call: NA
clone_size: many
cdr3_length: 15
j_call: TRBJ2-2
v_call: TRBV5-1

cdr3_nt: TGTGCCAGCAGCCTTCTGGGACTGTACGAAGGGAAGCAGTACTTC
cdr3_aa: CASSLLGLYEGKQYF
d_call: NA
clone_size: NA
cdr3_length: 15
j_call: TRBJ2-7
v_call: TRBV5-6

cdr3_nt: TGTGCCAGCAGCTCCAGACAGGGATCAACTGAAGCTTTCTTT
cdr3_aa: CASSSRQGSTEAFF
d_call: TRBD1
clone_size: NA
cdr3_length: 14
j_call: TRBJ1-1
v_call: TRBV13

cdr3_nt: TGTGCCAGTAGCCTCACAGCCTCACCGCGTGAAAAACTGTTTTTT
cdr3_aa: CASSLTASPREKLFF
d_call: NA
clone_size: NA
cdr3_length: 15
j_call: TRBJ1-4
v_call: TRBV19

cdr3_nt: TGTGCCACCAGTGATGTGAGCTCCTACAATGAGCAGTTCTTC
cdr3_aa: CATSDVSSYNEQFF
d_call: NA
clone_size: NA
cdr3_length: 14
j_call: TRBJ2-1
v_call: TRBV24-1

cdr3_nt: TGTGCCAGTAGTCCCAGGCTGGACAACAAGAGGAATGAGCAGTTCTTC
cdr3_aa: CASSPRLDNKRNEQFF
d_call: NA
clone_size: NA
cdr3_length: 16
j_call: TRBJ2-1
v_call: TRBV19

cdr3_nt: TGTGCCAGCTCACCCAACGGACAGGGGAAAGTGGGTGGCTACACCTTC
cdr3_aa: CASSPNGQGKVGGYTF
d_call: TRBD1
clone_size: NA
cdr3_length: 16
j_call: TRBJ1-2
v_call: TRBV18

cdr3_nt: TGTGCCAGCTCACCGCGGACAGGGAGCACCGGGGAGCTGTTTTTT
cdr3_aa: CASSPRTGSTGELFF
d_call: TRBD1
clone_size: NA
cdr3_length: 15
j_call: TRBJ2-2
v_call: TRBV18

cdr3_nt: TGTGCCAGCAGCTTAGACTGGGAGTCACCCCTCCACTTT
cdr3_aa: CASSLDWESPLHF
d_call: NA
clone_size: NA
cdr3_length: 13
j_call: TRBJ1-6
v_call: TRBV7-9

cdr3_nt: TGTGCCAGCAGCCCCCCGACAGGGAACTATGGCTACACCTTC
cdr3_aa: CASSPPTGNYGYTF
d_call: TRBD1
clone_size: NA
cdr3_length: 14
j_call: TRBJ1-2
v_call: TRBV3-1/TRBV3-2